The rows below give T cell receptor beta chains drawn from one sample of a study of OX40 agonist ivuxolimab in advanced cancers. The table came from immunoSEQ multiplex PCR; TCRdb's copy has only in-frame clones and leaves some out. The sample lists 50,000 to 65,000 clones; 80% to 95% were seen once. This specimen was CD4+ or CD8+ T cells sorted from blood, taken in a trial of the OX40 agonist ivuxolimab. Source of these receptors: an adult with an advanced solid tumor such as melanoma, head and neck, liver or kidney cancer. Each CDR3 is given with its conserved first and last residue. Fields, in order: CDR3 DNA, CDR3 protein, D gene, J gene, clone size, V gene. D genes are given only for firm matches. Size is stated for part of the rows, as once, few or many counts, or as a class when the clone is expanded.

DNA: TGTGCCAGCAGCTTAAATCTCCCAGGGACCAACGAGCAGTACTTC
CDR3: CASSLNLPGTNEQYF
D: .
J: TRBJ2-7
size: .
V: TRBV7-8

DNA: TGTGCCAGCAGTTTGGAGCTGGGCTATGGCTACACCTTC
CDR3: CASSLELGYGYTF
D: .
J: TRBJ1-2
size: .
V: TRBV27

DNA: TGTGCCAGTAGTATAGGGGAGGACCTTTTCCAGGGCTCCTACAATGAGCAGTTCTTC
CDR3: CASSIGEDLFQGSYNEQFF
D: .
J: TRBJ2-1
size: once
V: TRBV19

DNA: TGTGCCAGCAGCCCCGGACAGGGGGCAAGCCAGCCCCAGCATTTT
CDR3: CASSPGQGASQPQHF
D: TRBD1
J: TRBJ1-5
size: .
V: TRBV6-5

DNA: TGTGCCAGCAGCTCCCCATTGAGGGATGAGCAGTTCTTC
CDR3: CASSSPLRDEQFF
D: .
J: TRBJ2-1
size: once
V: TRBV7-2

DNA: TGTGCCTGGACCCCCGGGACTAGTGGCGACGAGCAGTACTTC
CDR3: CAWTPGTSGDEQYF
D: TRBD2
J: TRBJ2-7
size: .
V: TRBV30

DNA: TGTGCCAGCTCACCTACCGGGACAGGTTACAATGAGCAGTTCTTC
CDR3: CASSPTGTGYNEQFF
D: TRBD1
J: TRBJ2-1
size: few
V: TRBV18

DNA: TGTGCCAGCAGTTCGGGACTAGCGGGGTACACCGGGGAGCTGTTTTTT
CDR3: CASSSGLAGYTGELFF
D: TRBD2
J: TRBJ2-2
size: .
V: TRBV27

DNA: TGCGCCAGCAGCTTGGTGGGAGATACGCAGTATTTT
CDR3: CASSLVGDTQYF
D: .
J: TRBJ2-3
size: .
V: TRBV5-1

DNA: TGTGCCAGCAGCTTAAGGGGGACTACTTCAAGAGAGACCCAGTACTTC
CDR3: CASSLRGTTSRETQYF
D: .
J: TRBJ2-5
size: once
V: TRBV7-2

DNA: TGCGCCAGCAGCCCTATGTACTTC
CDR3: CASSPMYF
D: .
J: TRBJ2-5
size: .
V: TRBV5-1

DNA: TGTGCCAGCAGCTTAGGCGGGCTAAACACCGGGGAGCTGTTTTTT
CDR3: CASSLGGLNTGELFF
D: .
J: TRBJ2-2
size: .
V: TRBV11-2

DNA: TGTGCCAGCAGCTTAGCGTCGCGGAGCACAGATACGCAGTATTTT
CDR3: CASSLASRSTDTQYF
D: .
J: TRBJ2-3
size: .
V: TRBV7-2

DNA: TGTGCCAGCAGCGAGGGGCAAGCGGTAAACATTCAGTACTTC
CDR3: CASSEGQAVNIQYF
D: .
J: TRBJ2-4
size: .
V: TRBV9

DNA: TGTGCCAGCAGCTGGGGGAGGGGAGCGGATACGCAGTATTTT
CDR3: CASSWGRGADTQYF
D: TRBD2
J: TRBJ2-3
size: .
V: TRBV5-6

DNA: TGTGCCAGCAGCCACATTAGGACAGGGTCTTATAGCAATCAGCCCCAGCATTTT
CDR3: CASSHIRTGSYSNQPQHF
D: TRBD1
J: TRBJ1-5
size: .
V: TRBV4-2

DNA: TGTGCCAGCAGTTATGTGGGTTCGGATGAAAAACTGTTTTTT
CDR3: CASSYVGSDEKLFF
D: .
J: TRBJ1-4
size: .
V: TRBV6-5

DNA: TGTGCCAGCATCCGGGGCGACTACGAGCAGTACTTC
CDR3: CASIRGDYEQYF
D: .
J: TRBJ2-7
size: .
V: TRBV6-1

DNA: TGTGCCAGCAGCTCCGGGGGGCAGCCCCAGCATTTT
CDR3: CASSSGGQPQHF
D: .
J: TRBJ1-5
size: .
V: TRBV7-8

DNA: TGTGCCAGCAGTTACTCCCTGGACTACGAGCAGTACTTC
CDR3: CASSYSLDYEQYF
D: .
J: TRBJ2-7
size: .
V: TRBV6-6

DNA: TGTGCCAGTACGGACAGACCCGTTATGGATGGCTACACCTTC
CDR3: CASTDRPVMDGYTF
D: .
J: TRBJ1-2
size: .
V: TRBV28

DNA: TGTGCCAGCAGTTTACGGGGACTTGACAATGAGCAGTTCTTC
CDR3: CASSLRGLDNEQFF
D: .
J: TRBJ2-1
size: once
V: TRBV27

DNA: TGTGCCTGGAGTAAGCCTCTCTATAATTCACCCCTCCACTTT
CDR3: CAWSKPLYNSPLHF
D: .
J: TRBJ1-6
size: .
V: TRBV30

DNA: TGTGCCAGTAAACAGGGCTACAATGAGCAGTTCTTC
CDR3: CASKQGYNEQFF
D: .
J: TRBJ2-1
size: .
V: TRBV19

DNA: TGTGCCAGCAGCCTAAAGCTAGGAGGGCGGGAGGGATTCTACGAGCAGTACTTC
CDR3: CASSLKLGGREGFYEQYF
D: TRBD2
J: TRBJ2-7
size: .
V: TRBV28

DNA: TGTGCCAGCAGTCCAAGGGATCCGAGGGGGGCCAACGTCCTGACTTTC
CDR3: CASSPRDPRGANVLTF
D: .
J: TRBJ2-6
size: .
V: TRBV27

DNA: TGCGCCAGCAGCCAAGAGGCCGGGACAGATACCTACGAGCAGTACTTC
CDR3: CASSQEAGTDTYEQYF
D: TRBD1
J: TRBJ2-7
size: .
V: TRBV4-1

DNA: TGTGCCAGCAGGCGGACAGGGAACACTGAAGCTTTCTTT
CDR3: CASRRTGNTEAFF
D: TRBD1
J: TRBJ1-1
size: .
V: TRBV5-5

DNA: TGTGCCAGTAGTATGCCCTCAACGGGACAGGGGACCTATGGCTACACCTTC
CDR3: CASSMPSTGQGTYGYTF
D: TRBD1
J: TRBJ1-2
size: once
V: TRBV19

DNA: TGTGCCAGAAGCCGGGACCACAGCTGGTCCCAGTACTTC
CDR3: CARSRDHSWSQYF
D: .
J: TRBJ2-5
size: .
V: TRBV5-3

DNA: TGTGCCAGCGCGTTGGGTAAGGGGCGGTACGAGCAGTACTTC
CDR3: CASALGKGRYEQYF
D: .
J: TRBJ2-7
size: .
V: TRBV27